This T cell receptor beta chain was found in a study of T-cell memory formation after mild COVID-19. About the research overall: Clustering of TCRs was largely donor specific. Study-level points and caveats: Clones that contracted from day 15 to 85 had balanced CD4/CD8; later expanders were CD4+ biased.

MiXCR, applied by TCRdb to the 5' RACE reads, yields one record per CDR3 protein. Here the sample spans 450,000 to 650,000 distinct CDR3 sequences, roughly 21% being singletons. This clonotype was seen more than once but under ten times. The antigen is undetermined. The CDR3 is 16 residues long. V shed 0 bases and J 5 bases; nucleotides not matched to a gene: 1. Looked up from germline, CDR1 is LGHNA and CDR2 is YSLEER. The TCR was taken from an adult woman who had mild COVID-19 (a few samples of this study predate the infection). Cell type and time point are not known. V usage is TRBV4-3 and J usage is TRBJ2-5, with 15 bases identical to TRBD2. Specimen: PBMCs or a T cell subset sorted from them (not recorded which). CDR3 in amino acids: CASSQEGTSGRETQYF. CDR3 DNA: TGCGCCAGCAGCCAAGAGGGGACTAGCGGGAGGGAGACCCAGTACTTC.